The 21 T cell receptor beta chains below all came from one sample that was sequenced in a study of Ad26.COV2.S vaccination and SARS-CoV-2 variants. Treatment denoted: about 20 received Ad26.COV2.S at low or high dose, single or two shots; a few received placebo; per-sample allocation not given. Sampling was performed 63 days after the first vaccine or placebo injection. The assay was immunoSEQ multiplex PCR, and TCRdb's table has in-frame clones only and misses some. This sample has around 250,000 clones, with approximately 87% found just once. This material consisted of peripheral blood, taken in a trial of Ad26.COV2.S vaccine versus placebo. These receptors were obtained from a person between 18 and 60 years old who received the Ad26.COV2.S COVID-19 vaccine or a placebo.

In the case of this clone: The sample contains more than one DNA sequence encoding this CDR3. The rearrangement joins TRBV15 to TRBJ1-1; tentative D call: TRBD1 (5 bases). Per germline, CDR1 LNHNV and CDR2 YYDKDF (reference sequence). The V and J ends lost 0 bases and 7 bases respectively, with 6 bases between them. The CDR3 length is 12 residues. The CDR3 nucleotides are TGTGCCACCAGCAGAGACGGGGGTGAAGCTTTCTTT. It is translated as CATSRDGGEAFF. The whole variable domain, remainder taken from reference TRBV15 and TRBJ1-1, is DAMVIQNPRYQVTQFGKPVTLSCSQTLNHNVMYWYQQKSSQAPKLLFHYYDKDFNNEADTPDNFQSRRPNTSFCFLDIRSPGLGDTAMYLCATSRDGGEAFFGQGTRLTVV.

The V gene is TRBV2, the J gene TRBJ2-2; D uncertain. The CDR3 spans 14 residues. V was trimmed by 7 bases and J by 6 bases, leaving 15 bases between them. Germline CDR1 reads SNHLY; CDR2 reads FYNNEI. The CDR3 reads CASKRREPPGELFF. Written as DNA, the CDR3 is TGTGCCAGCAAGAGAAGGGAACCCCCCGGGGAGCTGTTTTTT.

In its sample, this clone was seen once. The chain employs TRBV7-2 and TRBJ2-3; 10 nucleotides line up with TRBD2. The CDR3 covers 17 residues. CDR1 and CDR2 (germline): SGHTA, FQGNSA. Trimming at V came to 0 bases and at J to 4 bases, leaving 7 bases not matched to a gene. CDR3 sequence (DNA): TGTGCCAGCAGCTTAGCGCCGGCTAGCGGGGGTGCAGATACGCAGTATTTT. Residues: CASSLAPASGGADTQYF.

The V call is TRBV7-2, the J call TRBJ2-7, with D unclear. Germline V gives CDR1 SGHTA, CDR2 FQGNSA. V lost 1 base, J lost 0 bases, and 13 bases lay in between. This CDR3 contains 16 residues. The CDR3 is CASSLGVPILSYEQYF. Here the CDR3 DNA reads TGTGCCAGCAGCTTAGGCGTCCCCATCCTCTCCTACGAGCAGTACTTC.

The V gene is TRBV5-4, the J gene TRBJ2-7; 10 nucleotides agree with TRBD2. With 3 bases clipped from V and 2 bases from J, the junction kept 11 bases outside the gene matches. Germline CDR1 is SGHNT and CDR2 is YYREEE (reference sequence). The CDR3 has 17 residues. CDR3 protein: CASSSGTSALSAYEQYF. CDR3 sequence (DNA): TGTGCCAGCAGCTCCGGGACTAGCGCCCTGAGTGCCTACGAGCAGTACTTC.

The chain recombines TRBV19 with TRBJ1-1; the D gene is possibly TRBD1 (6 bases). CDR3 length: 16 amino acids. The germline V gene encodes CDR1 LNHDA and CDR2 SQIVND (reference sequence). Trimming removed 4 bases at V and 2 bases at J, with 17 bases between. This CDR3 is CASSTLRGGQNTEAFF. CDR3 bases: TGTGCCAGTAGTACCTTGAGGGGGGGCCAAAACACTGAAGCTTTCTTT. Filled out from reference TRBV19 and TRBJ1-1, the complete variable domain reads DGGITQSPKYLFRKEGQNVTLSCEQNLNHDAMYWYRQDPGQGLRLIYYSQIVNDFQKGDIAEGYSVSREKKESFPLTVTSAQKNPTAFYLCASSTLRGGQNTEAFFGQGTRLTVV.

This clone has a count of ten or more. The J gene is TRBJ1-2, the V gene TRBV27; D gene unclear. This CDR3 is 15 amino acids long. Germline loops: CDR1 MNHEY, CDR2 SMNVEV (reference sequence). Deletions cut 2 bases from V and 3 bases from J, with 13 bases between. The CDR3 is CASSLRYPRDYGYTF. For the CDR3, the DNA is TGTGCCAGCAGTTTACGGTATCCGCGGGACTATGGCTACACCTTC.

The CDR3 nucleotides are TGTGCCAGCAGCTTAGACAGGGGAGGCTACACCTTC. Protein product: CASSLDRGGYTF. The chain combines TRBV11-2 with TRBJ1-2, with TRBD1 as a possible D gene (6 bases). V lost 0 bases to trimming and J lost 8 bases, with 7 bases between them. In germline, CDR1 is SGHAT, CDR2 FQNNGV. This CDR3 has 12 residues.

The chain couples TRBV29-1 to TRBJ2-3; D uncertain. The CDR3 consists of 12 residues. Deletions cut 0 bases from V and 3 bases from J, with 4 bases between. The V gene's germline CDR1 is SQVTM and CDR2 ANQGSEA. CDR3 amino acids: CSVEDSTDTQYF. CDR3 DNA: TGCAGCGTTGAAGACAGTACAGATACGCAGTATTTT.

The chain carries TRBV6-5 and TRBJ1-1; no definite D call. There are 14 residues in the CDR3. With 4 bases removed from V and 4 bases from J, the gap between germline ends came to 13 bases. The germline CDR1 and CDR2 sequences are MNHEY and SVGAGI. CDR3 DNA sequence: TGTGCCAGCAGTTTCCTCGAATGGAGCACTGAAGCTTTCTTT. This gives the protein CASSFLEWSTEAFF.

V usage is TRBV21-1 and J usage is TRBJ2-5; TRBD2 is taken as the D call from the table, unchecked against the DNA. TRBV21-1 is shown as a pseudogene. CDR3 length equals 14 residues. The CDR3: CASRPRGDDETQYF. As DNA, the CDR3 is TGTGCCAGCAGACCTCGGGGGGATGACGAGACCCAGTACTTC.

The rearrangement uses TRBV19 and TRBJ2-1, with 7 nucleotides matching TRBD2. From germline, CDR1 is LNHDA and CDR2 SQIVND (reference sequence). The CDR3 has 15 amino acids. V shed 5 bases and J 6 bases; nucleotides not matched to a gene: 10. The DNA of the CDR3 is TGTGCCAGTAGTCCCGGACTAGTGAAGAGCAATGAGCAGTTCTTC. Translation: CASSPGLVKSNEQFF.

This chain connects TRBV6-6 to TRBJ1-2; D is unclear. Between the trimmed V and J ends, which lost 2 bases and 6 bases, there was a span of 13 bases. The CDR3 sequence is 14 residues long. CDR1 MNHNY and CDR2 SVGAGI come from the germline V gene (reference sequence). The CDR3, as DNA: TGTGCCAGCAGTTACCGGCGGACTTCGGATGGCTACACCTTC. Its protein product is CASSYRRTSDGYTF.

The chain carries TRBV2 and TRBJ2-7; 7 nucleotides agree with TRBD2. V gave up 4 bases and J gave up 0 bases; unmatched junction bases: 6. The CDR3 loop spans 15 amino acids. Germline V gene sequence: CDR1 SNHLY, CDR2 FYNNEI. DNA for the CDR3: TGTGCCAGCAGTGGGAAGGGGAGGGTCTCCTACGAGCAGTACTTC. Its protein product is CASSGKGRVSYEQYF.

This sequence joins TRBV7-8 and TRBJ2-2, with D maybe TRBD1 (5 bases). CDR1 and CDR2 (germline): SGHVS, FQNEAQ. V was clipped by 8 bases and J by 0 bases, with 13 bases between them. The CDR3 consists of 15 residues. The chain's CDR3 is CASADSYSNTGELFF. Written as DNA, the CDR3 is TGTGCCAGCGCCGACAGCTACTCGAACACCGGGGAGCTGTTTTTT. Full variable domain (remainder filled in from reference TRBV7-8 and TRBJ2-2): GAGVSQSPRYKVAKRGQDVALRCDPISGHVSLFWYQQALGQGPEFLTYFQNEAQLDKSGLPSDRFFAERPEGSVSTLKIQRTQQEDSAVYLCASADSYSNTGELFFGEGSRLTVL.

The CDR3 DNA sequence: TGTGCCAGCAGCCCCGACAGGATTGACATTCAGTACTTC. Protein product: CASSPDRIDIQYF. This chain joins TRBV7-3 and TRBJ2-4; D might be TRBD1 (6 bases). V dropped 5 bases and J dropped 8 bases, with 13 bases sitting between them. The CDR3 is 13 amino acids. Germline V gene sequence: CDR1 SGHTA, CDR2 FQGTGA.

This chain connects TRBV25-1 to TRBJ2-1, with 9 positions matching TRBD2. Germline CDR1 is MGHDK and CDR2 is SYGVNS. With V trimmed by 5 bases and J by 4 bases, 6 bases remained unmatched. The CDR3 contains 15 residues. The CDR3 reads CASSMGGLAYNEQFF. DNA for the CDR3: TGTGCCAGCAGTATGGGGGGACTAGCTTACAATGAGCAGTTCTTC.

The rearrangement joins TRBV7-2 to TRBJ2-1; 11 bases agree with TRBD1. J gave up 10 bases and V 1 base, and 3 bases lay outside the gene matches. Germline values: CDR1 SGHTA, CDR2 FQGNSA. The length of the CDR3 is 14 residues. The DNA for the CDR3 is TGTGCCAGCAGCTTAGGGACAGGGGGCTACGAGCAGTTCTTC. Translating it yields CASSLGTGGYEQFF.

The chain employs TRBV2 and TRBJ2-5; D could derive from TRBD1 or TRBD2 (5 bases each). The CDR3 sequence is 13 residues long. Trimming cost V 7 bases and J 3 bases, with 12 bases left between them. Germline V gene data show CDR1 as SNHLY and CDR2 as FYNNEI. The CDR3 coding sequence is TGTGCCAGCACAGAGGGCAGGGAAGAGACCCAGTACTTC. It specifies CASTEGREETQYF.

V and J are TRBV12-3 or TRBV12-4 and TRBJ1-1, with a tentative D call TRBD1 (5 bases). This CDR3 has 13 residues. The V and J ends lost 6 bases and 11 bases respectively, with 19 bases between them. This chain's CDR3 is CASREQVWGRAFF. The CDR3, as DNA: TGTGCCAGCAGGGAACAGGTCTGGGGGAGGGCTTTCTTT.

The chain carries TRBV3-1 (or the pseudogene TRBV3-2) and TRBJ2-3; no clear D. The CDR3 contains 13 residues. V dropped 4 bases and J dropped 1 base, with 6 bases sitting between them. Germline V gene lookup returns CDR1 LGHDT and CDR2 YNNKEL (reference sequence). The chain's CDR3 is CASSRLGTDTQYF. The CDR3 DNA reads TGTGCCAGCAGCCGGCTGGGCACAGATACGCAGTATTTT.